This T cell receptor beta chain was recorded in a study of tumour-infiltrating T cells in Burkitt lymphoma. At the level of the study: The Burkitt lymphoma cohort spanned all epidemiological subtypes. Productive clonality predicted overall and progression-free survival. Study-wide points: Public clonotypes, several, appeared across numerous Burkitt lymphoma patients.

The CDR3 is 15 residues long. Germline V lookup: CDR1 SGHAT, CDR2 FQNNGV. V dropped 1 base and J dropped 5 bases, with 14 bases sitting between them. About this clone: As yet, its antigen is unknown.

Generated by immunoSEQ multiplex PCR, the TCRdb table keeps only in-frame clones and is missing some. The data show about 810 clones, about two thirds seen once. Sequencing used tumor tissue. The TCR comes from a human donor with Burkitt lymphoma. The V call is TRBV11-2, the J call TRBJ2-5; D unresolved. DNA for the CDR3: TGTGCCAGCAGCTTAGTAGTCACCCTCCGTGAGACCCAGTACTTC. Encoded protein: CASSLVVTLRETQYF.